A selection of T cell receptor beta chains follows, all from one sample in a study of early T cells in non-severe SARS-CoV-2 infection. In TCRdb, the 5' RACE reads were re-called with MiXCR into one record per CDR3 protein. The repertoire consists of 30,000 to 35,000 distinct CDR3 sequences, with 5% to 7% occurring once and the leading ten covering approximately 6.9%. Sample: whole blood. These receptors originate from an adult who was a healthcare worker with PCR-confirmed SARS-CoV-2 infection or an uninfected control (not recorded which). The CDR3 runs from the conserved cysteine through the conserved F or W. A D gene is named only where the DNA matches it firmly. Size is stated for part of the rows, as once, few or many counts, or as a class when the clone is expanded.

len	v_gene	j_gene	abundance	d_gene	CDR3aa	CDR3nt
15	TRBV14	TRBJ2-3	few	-	CASSLSGTSGDTQYF	TGTGCCAGCAGCCTATCCGGGACCAGCGGGGATACGCAGTATTTT
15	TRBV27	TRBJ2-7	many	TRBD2	CASSSPGGAYHEQYF	TGTGCCAGCAGTTCGCCCGGGGGGGCGTACCACGAGCAGTACTTC
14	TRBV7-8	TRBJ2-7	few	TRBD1	CASSQQGGLYEQYF	TGTGCCAGCAGCCAGCAAGGGGGCCTATACGAGCAGTACTTC
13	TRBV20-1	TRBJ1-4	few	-	CSARSGRSEKLFF	TGCAGTGCTAGGTCTGGGAGGTCGGAAAAACTGTTTTTT
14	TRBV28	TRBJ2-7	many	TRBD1	CASSQTGSHYEQYF	TGTGCCAGCAGCCAGACAGGGAGCCACTACGAGCAGTACTTC
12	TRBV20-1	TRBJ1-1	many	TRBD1	CSATTGEAEAFF	TGCAGTGCTACTACAGGGGAGGCTGAAGCTTTCTTT
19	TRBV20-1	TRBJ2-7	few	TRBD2	CSARRPQTSGGPLTYEQYF	TGCAGTGCTAGGAGGCCGCAGACTAGCGGGGGGCCTCTTACCTACGAGCAGTACTTC
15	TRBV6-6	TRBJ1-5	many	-	CASSPGTRGGQPQHF	TGTGCCAGCAGTCCGGGGACCAGGGGCGGACAGCCCCAGCATTTT
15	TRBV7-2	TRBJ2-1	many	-	CASSLGLGAYNEQFF	TGTGCCAGCAGCTTAGGGCTAGGAGCCTACAATGAGCAGTTCTTC
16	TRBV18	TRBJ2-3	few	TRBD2	CASSPPRGASTDTQYF	TGTGCCAGCTCACCCCCGCGGGGGGCCTCCACAGATACGCAGTATTTT
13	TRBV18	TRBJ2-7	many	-	CASSPPGSYEQYF	TGTGCCAGCTCACCACCGGGCTCCTACGAGCAGTACTTC
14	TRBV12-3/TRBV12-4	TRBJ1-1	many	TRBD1	CASGTGAGNTEAFF	TGTGCCAGCGGAACAGGGGCTGGGAACACTGAAGCTTTCTTT
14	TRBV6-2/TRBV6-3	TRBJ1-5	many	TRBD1	CASSLTGGFQPQHF	TGTGCCAGCAGCCTGACAGGGGGCTTTCAGCCCCAGCATTTT
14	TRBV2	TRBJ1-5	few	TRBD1	CASSVGGGRQPQHF	TGTGCCAGCAGTGTGGGAGGGGGCCGGCAGCCCCAGCATTTT
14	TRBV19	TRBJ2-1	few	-	CASRNTGPRNEQFF	TGTGCCAGTAGGAACACCGGGCCCCGGAATGAGCAGTTCTTC
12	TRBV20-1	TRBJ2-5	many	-	CSARDPRETQYF	TGCAGTGCTAGAGATCCCAGAGAGACCCAGTACTTC
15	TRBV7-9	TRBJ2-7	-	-	CASSSWDTLSYEQYF	TGTGCCAGCAGCTCCTGGGACACGCTCTCCTACGAGCAGTACTTC
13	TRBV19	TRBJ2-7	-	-	CASSVPGTHEQYF	TGTGCCAGTAGTGTCCCAGGGACCCACGAGCAGTACTTC
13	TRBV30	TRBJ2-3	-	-	CAWSAAGTDTQYF	TGTGCCTGGAGTGCCGCGGGAACCGATACGCAGTATTTT
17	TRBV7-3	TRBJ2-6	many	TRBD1	CASSSKGTGSGANVLTF	TGTGCCAGCAGCTCGAAAGGGACAGGGTCTGGGGCCAACGTCCTGACTTTC
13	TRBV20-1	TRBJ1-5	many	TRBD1	CSAAQGAEQPQHF	TGCAGTGCTGCTCAGGGGGCAGAGCAGCCCCAGCATTTT
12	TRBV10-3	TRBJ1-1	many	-	CAINTGNTEAFF	TGTGCCATCAATACGGGGAACACTGAAGCTTTCTTT
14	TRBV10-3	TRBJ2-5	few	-	CAISVRTAQETQYF	TGTGCCATCAGTGTTAGGACAGCTCAAGAGACCCAGTACTTC
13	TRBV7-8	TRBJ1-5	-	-	CASSPTRGRPQHF	TGTGCCAGCAGCCCAACGAGGGGCCGGCCCCAGCATTTT
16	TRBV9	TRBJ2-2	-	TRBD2	CASSAPGTSSTGELFF	TGTGCCAGCAGCGCGCCCGGGACTAGCAGCACCGGGGAGCTGTTTTTT
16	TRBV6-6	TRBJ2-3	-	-	CASGDTGWSRTDTQYF	TGTGCCAGCGGGGATACCGGATGGTCGCGCACAGATACGCAGTATTTT
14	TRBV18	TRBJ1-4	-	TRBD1	CASSPRTGDEKLFF	TGTGCCAGCTCACCACGGACAGGGGATGAAAAACTGTTTTTT
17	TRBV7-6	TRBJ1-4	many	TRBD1	CASSLRGQPATNEKLFF	TGTGCCAGCAGCTTACGGGGACAGCCTGCAACTAATGAAAAACTGTTTTTT
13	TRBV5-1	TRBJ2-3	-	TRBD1	CASSGTGGDTQYF	TGCGCCAGCAGCGGTACAGGGGGTGATACGCAGTATTTT
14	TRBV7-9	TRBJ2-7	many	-	CASSKLPRADEQYF	TGTGCCAGCAGCAAACTGCCCCGGGCCGACGAGCAGTACTTC
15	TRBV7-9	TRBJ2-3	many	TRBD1	CASSLGQVSTDTQYF	TGTGCCAGCAGTTTGGGACAGGTTAGCACAGATACGCAGTATTTT
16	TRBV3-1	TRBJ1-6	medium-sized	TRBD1	CASSPSDRGRGSPLHF	TGTGCCAGCAGTCCTTCGGACAGGGGAAGGGGTTCACCCCTCCACTTT
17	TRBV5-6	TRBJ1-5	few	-	CASSLAAGAGSNQPQHF	TGTGCCAGCAGCTTGGCGGCGGGGGCAGGGAGCAATCAGCCCCAGCATTTT
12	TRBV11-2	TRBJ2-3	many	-	CASSLLVDTQYF	TGTGCCAGCAGCTTACTCGTAGATACGCAGTATTTT
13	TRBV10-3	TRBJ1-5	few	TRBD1	CAAQGAGNQPQHF	TGTGCCGCGCAGGGGGCAGGGAATCAGCCCCAGCATTTT
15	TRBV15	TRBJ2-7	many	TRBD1	CATSSQQGLSYEQYF	TGTGCCACCAGCAGTCAACAGGGGTTGTCCTACGAGCAGTACTTC